This TCR beta chain emerged from a study of brain T cells in children with intractable seizures. This CDR3 is 15 amino acids long. The V end lost 4 bases, the J end lost 3 bases, and 16 bases lay between the germline ends. Germline-derived CDR1 and CDR2 are MGHRA and YSYEKL. The table came from immunoSEQ multiplex PCR; TCRdb's copy has only in-frame clones and leaves some out. Altogether about 340,000 clones are present, 93% being singletons, with the ten largest covering 5.7%. Regarding the study as a whole: Patients' HCMV serostatus was unknown; virus specificity rests on CDR3 similarity alone.

A remark on this clone: Its matching antigen is unknown.

Time point described: blood from clinic visit 5 months post-surgery; TSC patient then seizure free. Sample: peripheral blood, taken less than 6 months after surgery. The chain carries TRBV4-1 and TRBJ2-7, with D unresolved. The TCR originated in a boy younger than two with tuberous sclerosis and intractable seizures. CDR3 coding DNA: TGCGCCAGCAGCCTTTATGGTGTGGGGATCTACGAGCAGTACTTC. Its protein product is CASSLYGVGIYEQYF.